This T cell receptor beta chain was found in a study of OX40 agonist ivuxolimab in advanced cancers. Here immunoSEQ multiplex PCR was the method, and the copy in TCRdb shows in-frame clones only, minus some. The table includes approximately 67,000 clones, roughly 92% detected once. This CDR3 spans 14 amino acids. In germline, CDR1 is MNHEY, CDR2 SVGAGI. The V gene end was trimmed by 5 bases and the J gene end by 7 bases; junction bases not matched to a gene: 6. This receptor was obtained from an adult with an advanced solid tumor such as melanoma, head and neck, liver or kidney cancer. The chain employs TRBV6-5 and TRBJ2-1, with TRBD1 matching 9 bases. The sample consisted of CD4+ or CD8+ T cells sorted from blood, taken in a trial of the OX40 agonist ivuxolimab. CDR3 DNA sequence: TGTGCCAGCAGTCGAGGACAGGGGAGGAATGAGCAGTTCTTC. It translates to CASSRGQGRNEQFF.